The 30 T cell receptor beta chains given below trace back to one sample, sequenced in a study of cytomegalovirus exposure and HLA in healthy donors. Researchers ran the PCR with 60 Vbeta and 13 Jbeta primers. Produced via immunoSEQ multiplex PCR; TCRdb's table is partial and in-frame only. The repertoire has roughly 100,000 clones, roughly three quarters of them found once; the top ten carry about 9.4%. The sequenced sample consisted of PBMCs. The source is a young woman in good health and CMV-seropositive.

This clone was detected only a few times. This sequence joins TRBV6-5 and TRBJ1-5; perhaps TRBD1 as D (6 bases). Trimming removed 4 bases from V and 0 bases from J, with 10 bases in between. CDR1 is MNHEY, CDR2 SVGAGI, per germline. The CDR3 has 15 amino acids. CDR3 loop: CASSSNRVSNQPQHF. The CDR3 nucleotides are TGTGCCAGCAGTTCAAACAGGGTTAGCAATCAGCCCCAGCATTTT.

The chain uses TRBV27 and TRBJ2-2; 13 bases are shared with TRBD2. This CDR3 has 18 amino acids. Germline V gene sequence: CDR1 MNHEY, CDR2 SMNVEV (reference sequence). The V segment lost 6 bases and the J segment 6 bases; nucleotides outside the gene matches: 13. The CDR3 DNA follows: TGTGCCAGCAGCGGACTAGCGGGAGCCCCCCGAGGCGCCGGGGAGCTGTTTTTT. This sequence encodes CASSGLAGAPRGAGELFF.

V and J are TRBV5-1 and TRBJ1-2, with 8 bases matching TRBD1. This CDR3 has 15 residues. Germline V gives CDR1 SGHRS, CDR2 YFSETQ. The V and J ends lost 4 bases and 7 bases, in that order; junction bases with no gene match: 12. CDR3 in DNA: TGCGCCAGCAGCCTGACCGCAGGGGGCGCGGGTGGCTACACCTTC. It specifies CASSLTAGGAGGYTF.

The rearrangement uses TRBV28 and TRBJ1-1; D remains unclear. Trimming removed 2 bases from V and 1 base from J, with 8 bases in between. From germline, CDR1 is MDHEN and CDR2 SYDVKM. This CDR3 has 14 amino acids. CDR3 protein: CASSLHNRNTEAFF. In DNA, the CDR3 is TGTGCCAGCAGTTTACATAACAGGAACACTGAAGCTTTCTTT. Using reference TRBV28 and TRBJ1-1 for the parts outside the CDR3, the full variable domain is DVKVTQSSRYLVKRTGEKVFLECVQDMDHENMFWYRQDPGLGLRLIYFSYDVKMKEKGDIPEGYSVSREKKERFSLILESASTNQTSMYLCASSLHNRNTEAFFGQGTRLTVV.

The CDR3 loop is CASQPGTGYNEQFF. As DNA, the CDR3 is TGTGCCAGCCAACCAGGGACAGGCTACAATGAGCAGTTCTTC. V gene TRBV18 combines with J gene TRBJ2-1; 8 bases are shared with TRBD1. This CDR3 is 14 amino acids long. V lost 8 bases, J lost 3 bases, and 6 bases stayed unmatched. From germline, CDR1 is KGHSH and CDR2 LQKENI.

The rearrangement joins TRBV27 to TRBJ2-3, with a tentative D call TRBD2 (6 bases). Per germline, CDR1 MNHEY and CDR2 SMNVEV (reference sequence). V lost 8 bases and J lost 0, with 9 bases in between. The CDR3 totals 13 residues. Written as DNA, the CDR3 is TGTGCCAGCCGGGGGAGCAGCACAGATACGCAGTATTTT. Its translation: CASRGSSTDTQYF.

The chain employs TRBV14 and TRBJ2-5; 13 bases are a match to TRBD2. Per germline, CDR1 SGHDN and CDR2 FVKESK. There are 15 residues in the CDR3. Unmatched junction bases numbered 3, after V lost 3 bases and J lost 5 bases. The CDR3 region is CASSQGLAGPETQYF. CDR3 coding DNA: TGTGCCAGCAGCCAGGGACTAGCGGGGCCGGAGACCCAGTACTTC.

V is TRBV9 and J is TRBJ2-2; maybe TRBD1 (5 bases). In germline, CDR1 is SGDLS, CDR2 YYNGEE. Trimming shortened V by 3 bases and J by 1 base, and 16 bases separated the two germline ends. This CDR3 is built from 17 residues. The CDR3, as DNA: TGTGCCAGCAGCGCTCCCTTACGCCAGGGGAACACCGGGGAGCTGTTTTTT. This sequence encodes CASSAPLRQGNTGELFF.

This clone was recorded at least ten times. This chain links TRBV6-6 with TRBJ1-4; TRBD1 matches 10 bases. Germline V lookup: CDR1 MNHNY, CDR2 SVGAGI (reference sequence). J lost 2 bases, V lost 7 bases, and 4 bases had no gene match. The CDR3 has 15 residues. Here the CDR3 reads CASKTGGATNEKLFF. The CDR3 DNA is TGTGCCAGCAAGACAGGGGGCGCGACTAATGAAAAACTGTTTTTT.

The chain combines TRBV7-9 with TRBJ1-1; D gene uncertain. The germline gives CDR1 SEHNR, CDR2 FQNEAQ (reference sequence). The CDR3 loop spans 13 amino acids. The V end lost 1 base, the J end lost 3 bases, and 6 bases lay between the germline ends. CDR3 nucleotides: TGTGCCAGCAGCTTAGGTAGTTACACTGAAGCTTTCTTT. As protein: CASSLGSYTEAFF.

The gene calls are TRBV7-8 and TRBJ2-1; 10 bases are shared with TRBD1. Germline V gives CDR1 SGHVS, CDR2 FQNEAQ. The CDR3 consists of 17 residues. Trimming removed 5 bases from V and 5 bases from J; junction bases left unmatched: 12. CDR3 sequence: CASSPLWGTGADNEQFF. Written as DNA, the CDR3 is TGTGCCAGCAGCCCACTATGGGGGACAGGGGCGGACAATGAGCAGTTCTTC.

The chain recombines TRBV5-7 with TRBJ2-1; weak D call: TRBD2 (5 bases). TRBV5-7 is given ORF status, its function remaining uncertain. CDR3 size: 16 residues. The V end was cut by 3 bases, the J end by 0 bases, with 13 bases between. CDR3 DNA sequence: TGTGCCAGCAGCTCCCCGAGCGGCAGCTCCTACAATGAGCAGTTCTTC. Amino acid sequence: CASSSPSGSSYNEQFF.

The CDR3 DNA follows: TGTGCCAGCAGCTTAGCGGAAACAGGACAGTTCTTC. Translating gives CASSLAETGQFF. The chain carries TRBV7-9 and TRBJ2-1, with D possibly being TRBD1 (5 bases). The CDR3 is 12 amino acids. Germline values: CDR1 SEHNR, CDR2 FQNEAQ (reference sequence). V lost 0 bases, J lost 13 bases, and 10 bases lay in between.

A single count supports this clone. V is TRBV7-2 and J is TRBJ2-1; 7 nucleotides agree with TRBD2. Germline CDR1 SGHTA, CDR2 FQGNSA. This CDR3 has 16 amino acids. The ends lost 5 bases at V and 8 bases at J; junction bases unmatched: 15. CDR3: CASSLRDYPQSHEQFF. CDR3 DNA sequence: TGTGCCAGCAGCCTAAGGGACTACCCGCAGTCCCATGAGCAGTTCTTC.

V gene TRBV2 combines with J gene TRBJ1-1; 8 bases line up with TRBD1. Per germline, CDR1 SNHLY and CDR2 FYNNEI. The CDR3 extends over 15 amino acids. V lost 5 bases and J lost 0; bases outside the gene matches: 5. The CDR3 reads CASSPRQGLNTEAFF. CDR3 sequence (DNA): TGTGCCAGCAGTCCCCGACAGGGGTTGAACACTGAAGCTTTCTTT.

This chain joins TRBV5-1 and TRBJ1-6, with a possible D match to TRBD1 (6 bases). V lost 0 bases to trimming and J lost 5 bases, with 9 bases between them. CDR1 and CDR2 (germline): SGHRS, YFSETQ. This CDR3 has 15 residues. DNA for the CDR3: TGCGCCAGCAGCTTGGTTGGGGGCAATAATTCACCCCTCCACTTT. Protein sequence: CASSLVGGNNSPLHF.

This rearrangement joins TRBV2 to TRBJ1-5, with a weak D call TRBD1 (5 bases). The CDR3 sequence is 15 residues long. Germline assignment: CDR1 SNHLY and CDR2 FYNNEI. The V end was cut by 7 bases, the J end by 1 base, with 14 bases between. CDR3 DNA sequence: TGTGCCAGCACGGATGTGGGGCAAAGCAATCAGCCCCAGCATTTT. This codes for CASTDVGQSNQPQHF.

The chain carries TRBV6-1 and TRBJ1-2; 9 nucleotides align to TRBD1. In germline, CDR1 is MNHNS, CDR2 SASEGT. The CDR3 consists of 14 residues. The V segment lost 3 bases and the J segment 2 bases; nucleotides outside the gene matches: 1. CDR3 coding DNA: TGTGCCAGCAGTGACGGGACAGGGAACTATGGCTACACCTTC. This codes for CASSDGTGNYGYTF.

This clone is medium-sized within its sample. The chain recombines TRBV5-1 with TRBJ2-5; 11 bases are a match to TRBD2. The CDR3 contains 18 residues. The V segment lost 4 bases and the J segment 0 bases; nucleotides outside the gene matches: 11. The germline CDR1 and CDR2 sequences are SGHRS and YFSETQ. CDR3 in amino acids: CASSTGPRLAGNQETQYF. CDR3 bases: TGCGCCAGCAGCACGGGGCCGCGACTAGCGGGGAACCAAGAGACCCAGTACTTC.

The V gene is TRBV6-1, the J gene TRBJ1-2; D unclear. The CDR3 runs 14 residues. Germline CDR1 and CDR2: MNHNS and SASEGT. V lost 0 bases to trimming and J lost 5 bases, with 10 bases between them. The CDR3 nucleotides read TGTGCCAGCAGTGAAGCGGCAGGAATTTATGGCTACACCTTC. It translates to CASSEAAGIYGYTF.

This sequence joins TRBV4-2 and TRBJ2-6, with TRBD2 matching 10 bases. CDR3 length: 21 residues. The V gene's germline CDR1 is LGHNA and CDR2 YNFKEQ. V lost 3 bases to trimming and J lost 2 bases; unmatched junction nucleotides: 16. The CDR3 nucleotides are TGTGCCAGCAGCCATCCTAGGGCCCTTAGCGGGGGGTCACCTGGGGCCAACGTCCTGACTTTC. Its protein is CASSHPRALSGGSPGANVLTF.

The CDR3 reads CASSPSLGASAYEQYF. Here the CDR3 DNA reads TGTGCCAGCAGTCCCTCCCTGGGGGCCTCGGCATACGAGCAGTACTTC. The genes are TRBV27 and TRBJ2-7; a possible D gene is TRBD1 (6 bases). This CDR3 spans 16 amino acids. With 5 bases removed from V and 4 bases from J, the gap between germline ends came to 21 bases. Germline V gene lookup returns CDR1 MNHEY and CDR2 SMNVEV (reference sequence).

CDR3 amino acids: CASSIDFKPQHF. The CDR3 nucleotides are TGTGCCAGTAGTATAGATTTCAAGCCCCAGCATTTT. The V gene is TRBV19, the J gene TRBJ1-5; no clear D gene. With 0 bases removed from V and 8 bases from J, the gap between germline ends came to 5 bases. Germline V gene lookup returns CDR1 LNHDA and CDR2 SQIVND (reference sequence). The CDR3 loop spans 12 amino acids.

CDR3 protein: CASSEWQGLGQETQYF. In DNA form, the CDR3 reads TGTGCCAGCAGTGAGTGGCAGGGGTTGGGGCAAGAGACCCAGTACTTC. J is TRBJ2-5 and V is TRBV6-1; possible D gene TRBD1, 6 bases. The length of the CDR3 is 16 residues. Germline-derived CDR1 and CDR2 are MNHNS and SASEGT. Between the trimmed V and J ends, which lost 3 bases and 2 bases, there was a span of 16 bases.

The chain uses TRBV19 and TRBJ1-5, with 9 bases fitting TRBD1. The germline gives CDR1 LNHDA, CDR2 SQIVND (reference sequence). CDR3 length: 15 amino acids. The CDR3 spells CASRDRDYSNQPQHF. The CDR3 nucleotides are TGTGCGTCTCGGGACAGGGACTATAGCAATCAGCCCCAGCATTTT.

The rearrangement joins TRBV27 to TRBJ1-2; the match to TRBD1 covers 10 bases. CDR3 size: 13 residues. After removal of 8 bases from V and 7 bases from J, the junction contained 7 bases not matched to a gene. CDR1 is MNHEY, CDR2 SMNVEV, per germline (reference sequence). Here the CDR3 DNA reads TGTGCCAGCGGGGGACAGGGGTTAGTTGGCTACACCTTC. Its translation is CASGGQGLVGYTF.

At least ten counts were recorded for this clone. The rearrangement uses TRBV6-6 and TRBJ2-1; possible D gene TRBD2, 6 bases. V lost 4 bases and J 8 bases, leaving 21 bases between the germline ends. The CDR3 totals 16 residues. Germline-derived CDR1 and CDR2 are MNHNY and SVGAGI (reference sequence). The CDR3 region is CASSFRGTGSKDEQFF. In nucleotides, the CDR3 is TGTGCCAGCAGTTTTCGAGGGACTGGGTCTAAGGATGAGCAGTTCTTC.

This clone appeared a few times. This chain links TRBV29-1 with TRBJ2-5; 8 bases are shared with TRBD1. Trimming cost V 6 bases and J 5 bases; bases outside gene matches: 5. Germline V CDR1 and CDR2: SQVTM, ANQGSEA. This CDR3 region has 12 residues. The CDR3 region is CSVYRGSETQYF. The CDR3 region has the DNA TGCAGCGTGTACAGGGGGTCGGAGACCCAGTACTTC.

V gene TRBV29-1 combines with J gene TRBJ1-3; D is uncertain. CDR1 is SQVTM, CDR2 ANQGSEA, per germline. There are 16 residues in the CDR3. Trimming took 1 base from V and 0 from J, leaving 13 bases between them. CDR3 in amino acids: CSVEARRLPSGNTIYF. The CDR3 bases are TGCAGCGTTGAAGCCCGGCGGCTGCCCTCTGGAAACACCATATATTTT.

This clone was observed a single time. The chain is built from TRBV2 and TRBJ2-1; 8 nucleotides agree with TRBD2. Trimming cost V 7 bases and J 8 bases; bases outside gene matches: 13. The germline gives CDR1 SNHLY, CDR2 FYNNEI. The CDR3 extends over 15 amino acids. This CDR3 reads CASMLRTSQSHEQFF. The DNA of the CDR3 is TGTGCCAGCATGTTAAGGACTAGCCAGTCCCATGAGCAGTTCTTC. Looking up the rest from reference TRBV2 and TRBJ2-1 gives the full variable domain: EPEVTQTPSHQVTQMGQEVILRCVPISNHLYFYWYRQILGQKVEFLVSFYNNEISEKSEIFDDQFSVERPDGSNFTLKIRSTKLEDSAMYFCASMLRTSQSHEQFFGPGTRLTVL.